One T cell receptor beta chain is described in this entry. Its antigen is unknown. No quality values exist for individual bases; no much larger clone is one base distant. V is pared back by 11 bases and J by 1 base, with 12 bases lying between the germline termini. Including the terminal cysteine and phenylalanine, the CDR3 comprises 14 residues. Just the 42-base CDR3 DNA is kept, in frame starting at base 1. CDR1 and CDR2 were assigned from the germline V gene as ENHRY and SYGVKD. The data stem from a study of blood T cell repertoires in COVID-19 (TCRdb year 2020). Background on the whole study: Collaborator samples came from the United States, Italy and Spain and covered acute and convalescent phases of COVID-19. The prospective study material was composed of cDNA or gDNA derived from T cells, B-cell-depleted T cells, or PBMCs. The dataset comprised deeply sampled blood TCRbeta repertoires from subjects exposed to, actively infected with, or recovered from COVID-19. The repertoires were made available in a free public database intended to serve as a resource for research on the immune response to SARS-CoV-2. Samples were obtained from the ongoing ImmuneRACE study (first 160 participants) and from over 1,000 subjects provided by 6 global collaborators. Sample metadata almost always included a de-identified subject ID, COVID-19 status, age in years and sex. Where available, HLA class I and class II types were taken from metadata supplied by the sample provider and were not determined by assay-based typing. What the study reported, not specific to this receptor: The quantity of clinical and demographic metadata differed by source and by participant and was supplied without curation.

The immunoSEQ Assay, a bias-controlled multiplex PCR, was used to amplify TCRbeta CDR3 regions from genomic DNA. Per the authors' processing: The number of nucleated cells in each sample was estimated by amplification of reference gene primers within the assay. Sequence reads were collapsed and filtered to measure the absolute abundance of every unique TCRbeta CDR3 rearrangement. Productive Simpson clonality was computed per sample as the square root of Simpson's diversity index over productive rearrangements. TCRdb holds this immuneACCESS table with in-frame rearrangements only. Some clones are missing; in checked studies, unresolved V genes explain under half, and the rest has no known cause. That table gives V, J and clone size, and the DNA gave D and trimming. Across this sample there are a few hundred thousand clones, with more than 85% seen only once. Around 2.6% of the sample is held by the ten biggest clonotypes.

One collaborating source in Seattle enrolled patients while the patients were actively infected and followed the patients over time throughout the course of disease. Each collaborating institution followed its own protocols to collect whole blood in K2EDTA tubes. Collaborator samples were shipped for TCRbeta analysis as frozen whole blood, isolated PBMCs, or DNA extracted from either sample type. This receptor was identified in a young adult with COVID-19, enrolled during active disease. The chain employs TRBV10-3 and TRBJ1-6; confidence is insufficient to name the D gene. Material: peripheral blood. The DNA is TGTGCCGGCCGGGATCGGTCCTATAATTCACCCCTCCACTTT. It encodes CAGRDRSYNSPLHF.